One sample yielded the 20 T cell receptor beta chains listed below, sequenced in a study of cytomegalovirus exposure and HLA in healthy donors. The PCR made use of 60 Vbeta and 13 Jbeta primers. Repertoires were generated with immunoSEQ multiplex PCR, while TCRdb's copy carries only in-frame clones and drops some. The profile covers 150,000 to 200,000 clones, with 85% to 90% appearing a single time and approximately 1.7% taken by the ten largest. Sequenced: PBMCs. These receptors were taken from a woman aged 18-35 years in good health and CMV-seronegative.

The rearrangement uses TRBV7-3 and TRBJ2-3; perhaps TRBD2 as D (5 bases). Germline-derived CDR1 and CDR2 are SGHTA and FQGTGA. The CDR3 has 14 residues. V shed 1 base and J shed 0 bases, with 5 bases lying between them. The CDR3 spells CASSLSGSTDTQYF. Written as DNA, the CDR3 is TGTGCCAGCAGCTTAAGCGGGAGCACAGATACGCAGTATTTT.

The chain couples TRBV7-2 to TRBJ1-5; a possible D gene is TRBD1 (5 bases). This CDR3 has 16 amino acids. Trimming took 2 bases from V and 7 from J, leaving 18 bases between them. Germline V gene lookup returns CDR1 SGHTA and CDR2 FQGNSA. CDR3 amino acids: CASSLWSGGTGQPQHF. CDR3 DNA sequence: TGTGCCAGCAGCTTATGGTCTGGAGGGACGGGACAGCCCCAGCATTTT.

The chain uses TRBV7-9 and TRBJ1-1, with D uncertain. V lost 1 base, J lost 5 bases, and 11 bases lay in between. This CDR3 comprises 14 residues. CDR1 is SEHNR and CDR2 is FQNEAQ in the germline V gene (reference sequence). CDR3 sequence reads: CASSLGREVTEAFF. CDR3 nucleotides: TGTGCCAGCAGCTTAGGGCGGGAAGTGACTGAAGCTTTCTTT.

In its sample, this clone was seen once. The V call is TRBV2, the J call TRBJ2-3; D gene unclear. Germline V CDR1 and CDR2: SNHLY, FYNNEI. Trimming removed 5 bases at V and 5 bases at J, with 20 bases between. The CDR3 is made up of 16 amino acids. The CDR3 DNA sequence: TGTGCCAGCAGTTCACCTGAGGCCGCTTCCCGAGATACGCAGTATTTT. Translated: CASSSPEAASRDTQYF.

V usage is TRBV11-2 and J usage is TRBJ1-2; D may be TRBD1 (6 bases). V lost 1 base and J lost 6, with 15 bases in between. This CDR3 comprises 15 residues. In germline, CDR1 is SGHAT, CDR2 FQNNGV. CDR3 coding DNA: TGTGCCAGCAGCTTAGGAGGGGGAGCCTGGGATGGCTACACCTTC. It is translated as CASSLGGGAWDGYTF. Complete variable domain (other parts from reference TRBV11-2 and TRBJ1-2): EAGVAQSPRYKIIEKRQSVAFWCNPISGHATLYWYQQILGQGPKLLIQFQNNGVVDDSQLPKDRFSAERLKGVDSTLKIQPAKLEDSAVYLCASSLGGGAWDGYTFGSGTRLTVV.

This clone has a handful of counts. This sequence joins TRBV5-1 and TRBJ1-2, with D maybe TRBD1 (5 bases). V lost 1 base and J 8 bases, leaving 9 bases between the germline ends. Germline V CDR1 and CDR2: SGHRS, YFSETQ. The length of the CDR3 is 12 residues. The CDR3 is CASSLLGQGYTF. The CDR3 DNA reads as TGCGCCAGCAGCTTGCTGGGGCAGGGCTACACCTTC. Drawing the rest from reference TRBV5-1 and TRBJ1-2, the complete variable domain is KAGVTQTPRYLIKTRGQQVTLSCSPISGHRSVSWYQQTPGQGLQFLFEYFSETQRNKGNFPGRFSGRQFSNSRSEMNVSTLELGDSALYLCASSLLGQGYTFGSGTRLTVV.

The count of this clone is one. The chain is built from TRBV7-9 and TRBJ2-7; D not certain. This CDR3 contains 14 residues. Germline V gene lookup returns CDR1 SEHNR and CDR2 FQNEAQ (reference sequence). V lost 0 bases and J 1 base, leaving 7 bases between the germline ends. The CDR3 spells CASSLAGRSYEQYF. In DNA form, the CDR3 reads TGTGCCAGCAGCTTAGCGGGCAGGTCCTACGAGCAGTACTTC.

This chain uses TRBV5-4 with TRBJ2-1; unclear D gene. The CDR3 contains 15 residues. Germline V gene data show CDR1 as SGHNT and CDR2 as YYREEE (reference sequence). Trimming pared 0 bases from V and 9 bases from J, leaving 16 bases between. CDR3 sequence reads: CASSLDYPPRSEQFF. The CDR3 DNA reads as TGTGCCAGCAGCTTGGACTACCCCCCAAGAAGTGAGCAGTTCTTC.

This clone was recorded once. This chain joins TRBV30 and TRBJ1-3; D gene uncertain. Looked up from germline, CDR1 is GTSNPN and CDR2 is SVGIG (reference sequence). The CDR3 consists of 14 residues. Trimming stripped 0 bases from V and 10 bases from J, with 16 bases between. CDR3 sequence (DNA): TGTGCCTGGAGTGTCTCCATCAGAGGCTCTACCATATATTTT. Translation gives CAWSVSIRGSTIYF.

The chain has TRBV27 and TRBJ1-2; D gene ambiguous. With 5 bases removed from V and 3 bases from J, the gap between germline ends came to 10 bases. Germline-derived CDR1 and CDR2 are MNHEY and SMNVEV (reference sequence). The CDR3 is 13 amino acids. CDR3 bases: TGTGCCAGCAGTCCTGACGACTACTATGGCTACACCTTC. It specifies CASSPDDYYGYTF.

The chain links TRBV30 to TRBJ1-5; no clear D gene. V lost 2 bases to trimming and J lost 3 bases, with 8 bases between them. This CDR3 has 13 residues. Germline V CDR1 and CDR2: GTSNPN, SVGIG (reference sequence). The CDR3 loop is CAWSLADNQPQHF. Written as DNA, the CDR3 is TGTGCCTGGAGTTTAGCGGACAATCAGCCCCAGCATTTT.

The rearrangement uses TRBV6-1 and TRBJ2-1, with D possibly TRBD2 on 5 matching bases. The CDR3 spans 15 residues. V was trimmed by 5 bases and J by 1 base, leaving 12 bases between them. Germline V gene data show CDR1 as MNHNS and CDR2 as SASEGT. The CDR3 here is CASSSYGESYNEQFF. CDR3 DNA: TGTGCCAGCAGTAGCTACGGGGAGTCCTACAATGAGCAGTTCTTC.

This clone was observed a single time. The V and J genes are TRBV28 and TRBJ2-7; D gene uncertain. The length of the CDR3 is 14 residues. The germline V and J ends were trimmed by 4 bases and 2 bases, with 12 bases remaining between them. Per the germline V gene, CDR1 is MDHEN and CDR2 is SYDVKM. The CDR3 DNA reads as TGTGCCAGCAGTTCACAGTCCCGGCCCTACGAGCAGTACTTC. Its protein product is CASSSQSRPYEQYF.

The gene calls are TRBV11-2 and TRBJ2-2; 12 positions agree with TRBD2. Germline values: CDR1 SGHAT, CDR2 FQNNGV. The trim removed 4 bases at V and 5 bases at J, leaving 5 bases unmatched. This CDR3 is 16 amino acids long. The CDR3 DNA reads TGTGCCAGCAGCTCAGCGGGACTAGCGGGTACCGGGGAGCTGTTTTTT. Amino acids: CASSSAGLAGTGELFF.

The genes are TRBV18 and TRBJ1-2, with D tentatively TRBD1 (6 bases). CDR1 and CDR2 (germline): KGHSH, LQKENI. The CDR3 covers 15 residues. Trimming removed 6 bases from V and 6 bases from J, with 20 bases in between. The CDR3 loop is CASSAVQGLGNGYTF. CDR3 bases: TGTGCCAGCTCGGCAGTACAGGGATTAGGGAATGGCTACACCTTC.

This chain links TRBV2 with TRBJ1-2; tentatively, D is TRBD1 (6 bases). The CDR3 has 14 amino acids. Trimming pared 9 bases from V and 1 base from J, leaving 15 bases between. The V gene's germline CDR1 is SNHLY and CDR2 FYNNEI. DNA of the CDR3: TGTGCCAGTAACCGGGACAACAATAACTATGGCTACACCTTC. Its translation: CASNRDNNNYGYTF.

The chain employs TRBV4-2 and TRBJ2-2; D perhaps matches TRBD1 (6 bases). Trimming took off 4 bases at V and 4 bases at J, with 19 bases between the two ends. Germline V gene data show CDR1 as LGHNA and CDR2 as YNFKEQ. The CDR3 consists of 17 residues. As DNA, the CDR3 is TGTGCCAGCAGCCCGTCGACGAGACAGGCCGGCACCGGGGAGCTGTTTTTT. Encoded protein: CASSPSTRQAGTGELFF.

The gene calls are TRBV27 and TRBJ2-6, with D hard to call. V gave up 3 bases and J gave up 3 bases, with 3 bases separating them. This CDR3 has 13 amino acids. CDR1 and CDR2 (germline): MNHEY, SMNVEV (reference sequence). CDR3 protein: CASSFNGANVLTF. CDR3 in DNA: TGTGCCAGCAGTTTTAATGGGGCCAACGTCCTGACTTTC.

This rearrangement joins TRBV15 to TRBJ2-1, with a weak D call TRBD2 (5 bases). Trimming shortened V by 1 base and J by 1 base, and 11 bases separated the two germline ends. This CDR3 spans 16 amino acids. Per germline, CDR1 LNHNV and CDR2 YYDKDF (reference sequence). Here the CDR3 reads CATSRGGSSSYNEQFF. The DNA of the CDR3 is TGTGCCACCAGCAGAGGAGGGTCCTCTTCCTACAATGAGCAGTTCTTC.

J is TRBJ2-3 and V is TRBV11-3; 12 nucleotides align to TRBD2. Per the germline V gene, CDR1 is SGHNT and CDR2 is YENEEA. With V trimmed by 1 base and J by 5 bases, 1 base remained unmatched. The CDR3 consists of 15 residues. Written as DNA, the CDR3 is TGTGCCAGCAGCTTAGGGGGACTAGCGGGAGATACGCAGTATTTT. Translated, it gives CASSLGGLAGDTQYF.